These T cell receptor beta chains were read from a single sample in a study of T cell responses to AZD1222 COVID-19 vaccine. Generated by immunoSEQ multiplex PCR, the TCRdb table keeps only in-frame clones and is missing some. The table includes around 120,000 clones, around 93% detected once. This material consisted of peripheral blood, taken on day 0 of AZD1222 vaccination. The receptors originated from an adult in good health. Each CDR3 is given with its conserved first and last residue. A D gene is named only where the DNA matches it firmly. The size field is filled for only some rows; it gives once, few, many or a size class.

D: .; size: .; J: TRBJ1-5; V: TRBV19; CDR3: CASSIHDGGGGGLYSNQPQHF; DNA: TGTGCCAGTAGTATTCATGACGGAGGAGGGGGTGGACTTTATAGCAATCAGCCCCAGCATTTT
D: .; size: few; J: TRBJ1-2; V: TRBV27; CDR3: CASSEQGRARYGYTF; DNA: TGTGCCAGCAGTGAACAGGGTAGGGCGCGATATGGCTACACCTTC
D: .; size: .; J: TRBJ1-4; V: TRBV3-1/TRBV3-2; CDR3: CASSQDSGGEKLFF; DNA: TGTGCCAGCAGCCAAGATTCGGGGGGTGAAAAACTGTTTTTT
D: .; size: .; J: TRBJ1-1; V: TRBV3-1/TRBV3-2; CDR3: CASSPTGRKNTEAFF; DNA: TGTGCCAGCAGCCCAACAGGGAGGAAGAACACTGAAGCTTTCTTT
D: .; size: .; J: TRBJ1-5; V: TRBV3-1/TRBV3-2; CDR3: CASSQDVRRGSGNQPQHF; DNA: TGTGCCAGCAGCCAAGATGTCCGGAGGGGCTCGGGCAATCAGCCCCAGCATTTT
D: TRBD1; size: .; J: TRBJ2-7; V: TRBV5-6; CDR3: CASSSRTGTYEQYF; DNA: TGTGCCAGCAGCTCACGGACAGGGACCTACGAGCAGTACTTC
D: .; size: .; J: TRBJ1-1; V: TRBV6-5; CDR3: CASTLRSGTEAFF; DNA: TGTGCCAGCACCTTACGGAGTGGTACTGAAGCTTTCTTT
D: .; size: few; J: TRBJ2-2; V: TRBV6-5; CDR3: CASRYRENTGELFF; DNA: TGTGCCAGCAGATACAGGGAGAACACCGGGGAGCTGTTTTTT
D: .; size: .; J: TRBJ2-7; V: TRBV9; CDR3: CASSVGTYSYEQYF; DNA: TGTGCCAGCAGCGTAGGGACTTACTCCTACGAGCAGTACTTC
D: TRBD1; size: .; J: TRBJ1-2; V: TRBV9; CDR3: CASGPGGQVPYGYTF; DNA: TGTGCCAGCGGTCCAGGGGGGCAAGTCCCCTATGGCTACACCTTC
D: .; size: .; J: TRBJ2-7; V: TRBV3-1/TRBV3-2; CDR3: CASSQDRGFREQYF; DNA: TGTGCCAGCAGCCAAGATCGGGGCTTTCGGGAGCAGTACTTC
D: TRBD1; size: .; J: TRBJ1-1; V: TRBV18; CDR3: CASSPGQGTEAFF; DNA: TGTGCCAGCTCACCTGGACAGGGCACTGAAGCTTTCTTT
D: TRBD1; size: .; J: TRBJ1-4; V: TRBV3-1/TRBV3-2; CDR3: CASSQTGATNEKLFF; DNA: TGTGCCAGCAGCCAAACAGGGGCAACTAATGAAAAACTGTTTTTT
D: .; size: .; J: TRBJ2-6; V: TRBV28; CDR3: CASTKPRAGANVLTF; DNA: TGTGCCAGCACCAAACCCAGGGCTGGGGCCAACGTCCTGACTTTC
D: TRBD2; size: .; J: TRBJ2-2; V: TRBV5-1; CDR3: CASSLGLAGFTGELFF; DNA: TGCGCCAGCAGCTTGGGGCTAGCGGGGTTCACCGGGGAGCTGTTTTTT
D: TRBD1; size: .; J: TRBJ1-4; V: TRBV10-1; CDR3: CAIYPGQARDEKLFF; DNA: TGCGCCATTTATCCAGGACAGGCGAGAGATGAAAAACTGTTTTTT
D: TRBD2; size: .; J: TRBJ2-5; V: TRBV9; CDR3: CASSVRLAGEETQYF; DNA: TGTGCCAGCAGCGTTCGACTAGCGGGAGAAGAGACCCAGTACTTC
D: TRBD2; size: .; J: TRBJ2-2; V: TRBV15; CDR3: CATKGAGASGRAANTGELFF; DNA: TGTGCCACCAAGGGGGCCGGTGCTAGCGGGAGGGCCGCGAACACCGGGGAGCTGTTTTTT
D: .; size: .; J: TRBJ1-2; V: TRBV6-5; CDR3: CASRAGLLLALGYTF; DNA: TGTGCCAGCAGGGCAGGGCTCCTCCTAGCCTTGGGCTACACCTTC
D: TRBD2; size: .; J: TRBJ2-1; V: TRBV25-1; CDR3: CASSELAAYNEQFF; DNA: TGTGCCAGCAGTGAGCTAGCGGCCTACAATGAGCAGTTCTTC
D: .; size: .; J: TRBJ1-4; V: TRBV9; CDR3: CASSRDRSNEKLFF; DNA: TGTGCCAGCAGCCGTGACAGATCGAATGAAAAACTGTTTTTT
D: TRBD1; size: .; J: TRBJ2-2; V: TRBV19; CDR3: CASSIDLGWAQGDDTGELFF; DNA: TGTGCCAGTAGTATAGATTTGGGGTGGGCTCAGGGGGACGACACCGGGGAGCTGTTTTTT
D: TRBD2; size: .; J: TRBJ2-1; V: TRBV9; CDR3: CASSNIASGRAAHNEQFF; DNA: TGTGCCAGCAGCAACATTGCTAGCGGGAGGGCCGCCCACAATGAGCAGTTCTTC
D: .; size: .; J: TRBJ2-7; V: TRBV6-5; CDR3: CASSYTGYEQYF; DNA: TGTGCCAGCAGTTACACAGGCTACGAGCAGTACTTC
D: .; size: .; J: TRBJ1-2; V: TRBV2; CDR3: CASIRGGINGYTF; DNA: TGTGCCAGCATCCGGGGAGGGATCAATGGCTACACCTTC
D: TRBD2; size: .; J: TRBJ2-7; V: TRBV4-1; CDR3: CASSQAGLAGDYEQYF; DNA: TGCGCCAGCAGCCAAGCTGGCCTAGCGGGAGACTACGAGCAGTACTTC
D: TRBD1; size: once; J: TRBJ1-6; V: TRBV19; CDR3: CASSITGQGKHSPLHF; DNA: TGTGCCAGTAGTATAACGGGACAGGGGAAGCATTCACCCCTCCACTTT
D: .; size: .; J: TRBJ1-2; V: TRBV28; CDR3: CASSLFAGGNYGYTF; DNA: TGTGCCAGCAGTTTATTTGCTGGGGGTAACTATGGCTACACCTTC
D: .; size: .; J: TRBJ1-5; V: TRBV28; CDR3: CASSLNPSSGAWGSNQPQHF; DNA: TGTGCCAGCAGTTTAAACCCTAGTTCGGGGGCCTGGGGGAGCAATCAGCCCCAGCATTTT
D: TRBD1; size: once; J: TRBJ1-2; V: TRBV11-2; CDR3: CASSPSGQGSYTF; DNA: TGTGCCAGCAGCCCCTCGGGACAGGGAAGCTACACCTTC
D: TRBD2; size: once; J: TRBJ2-3; V: TRBV10-2; CDR3: CASTAGVGDTQYF; DNA: TGCGCCAGCACAGCGGGAGTAGGAGATACGCAGTATTTT
D: .; size: .; J: TRBJ2-3; V: TRBV7-9; CDR3: CASSPGNTATDTQYF; DNA: TGTGCCAGCAGCCCGGGAAATACGGCCACAGATACGCAGTATTTT
D: .; size: .; J: TRBJ1-2; V: TRBV9; CDR3: CASSVLGPPNYGYTF; DNA: TGTGCCAGCAGCGTACTGGGACCCCCAAACTATGGCTACACCTTC
D: .; size: .; J: TRBJ1-1; V: TRBV3-1/TRBV3-2; CDR3: CASSQAYMNTEAFF; DNA: TGTGCCAGCAGCCAGGCGTACATGAACACTGAAGCTTTCTTT
D: .; size: .; J: TRBJ2-1; V: TRBV20-1; CDR3: CSASGGGTRYNEQFF; DNA: TGCAGTGCTAGTGGGGGCGGGACCCGCTACAATGAGCAGTTCTTC
D: .; size: .; J: TRBJ1-5; V: TRBV5-1; CDR3: CASSLGVGDGNQPQHF; DNA: TGCGCCAGCAGCTTGGGGGTAGGGGACGGCAATCAGCCCCAGCATTTT
D: .; size: .; J: TRBJ2-3; V: TRBV20-1; CDR3: CSASWDQQADTQYF; DNA: TGCAGTGCTAGTTGGGACCAGCAAGCAGATACGCAGTATTTT
D: .; size: .; J: TRBJ2-2; V: TRBV5-4; CDR3: CASSLDHRRTNTGELFF; DNA: TGTGCCAGCAGCTTGGACCACAGACGTACGAACACCGGGGAGCTGTTTTTT
D: .; size: .; J: TRBJ2-1; V: TRBV5-1; CDR3: CASSLSTTGDEQFF; DNA: TGCGCCAGCAGCTTGAGTACGACCGGAGATGAGCAGTTCTTC
D: .; size: .; J: TRBJ2-1; V: TRBV5-1; CDR3: CASSWAGVSSYNEQFF; DNA: TGCGCCAGCAGCTGGGCCGGGGTAAGCTCCTACAATGAGCAGTTCTTC
D: .; size: .; J: TRBJ2-7; V: TRBV30; CDR3: CAWDRTYEQYF; DNA: TGTGCCTGGGACAGAACCTACGAGCAGTACTTC
D: .; size: .; J: TRBJ2-3; V: TRBV18; CDR3: CASSPGTGTDTQYF; DNA: TGTGCCAGCTCACCCGGGACTGGCACAGATACGCAGTATTTT
D: TRBD1; size: .; J: TRBJ2-7; V: TRBV5-1; CDR3: CASSLRQGARNEQYF; DNA: TGCGCCAGCAGCTTACGACAGGGGGCGCGAAACGAGCAGTACTTC